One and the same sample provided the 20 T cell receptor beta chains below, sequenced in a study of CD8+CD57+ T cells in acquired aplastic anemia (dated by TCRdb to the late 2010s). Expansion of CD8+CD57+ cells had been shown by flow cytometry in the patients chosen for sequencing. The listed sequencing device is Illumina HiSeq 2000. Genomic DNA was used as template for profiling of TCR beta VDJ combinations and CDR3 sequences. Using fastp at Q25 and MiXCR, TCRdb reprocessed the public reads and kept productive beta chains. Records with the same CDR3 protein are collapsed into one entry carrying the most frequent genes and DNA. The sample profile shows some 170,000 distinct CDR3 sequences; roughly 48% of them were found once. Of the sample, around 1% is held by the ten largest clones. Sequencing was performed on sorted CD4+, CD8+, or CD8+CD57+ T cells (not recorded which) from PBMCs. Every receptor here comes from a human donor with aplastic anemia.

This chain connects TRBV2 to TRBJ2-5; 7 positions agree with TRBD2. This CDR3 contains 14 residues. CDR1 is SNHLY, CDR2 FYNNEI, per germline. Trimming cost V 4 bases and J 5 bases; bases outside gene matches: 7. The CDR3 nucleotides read TGTGCCAGCAGTGGGACTTCCGGGAGGGAGACCCAGTACTTC. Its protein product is CASSGTSGRETQYF.

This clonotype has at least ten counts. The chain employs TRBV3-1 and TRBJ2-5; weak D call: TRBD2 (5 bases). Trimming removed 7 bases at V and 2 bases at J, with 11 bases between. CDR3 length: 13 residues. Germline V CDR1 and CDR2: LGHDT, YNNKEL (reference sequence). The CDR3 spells CASKLRGQETQYF. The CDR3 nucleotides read TGTGCCAGCAAGCTGCGAGGGCAAGAGACCCAGTACTTC.

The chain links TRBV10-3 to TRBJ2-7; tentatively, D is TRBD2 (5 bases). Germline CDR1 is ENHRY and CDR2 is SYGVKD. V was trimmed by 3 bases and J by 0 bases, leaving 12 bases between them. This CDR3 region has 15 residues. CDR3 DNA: TGTGCCATCAGTGACGGGATAAGGAGCTCCTACGAGCAGTACTTC. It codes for CAISDGIRSSYEQYF.

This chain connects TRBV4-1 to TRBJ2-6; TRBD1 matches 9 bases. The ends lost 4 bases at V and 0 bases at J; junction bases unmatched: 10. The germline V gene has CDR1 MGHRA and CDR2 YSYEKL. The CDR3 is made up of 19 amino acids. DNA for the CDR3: TGCGCCAGCAGCCCCAAGTGGGGACAGGGCTACTCTGGGGCCAACGTCCTGACTTTC. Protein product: CASSPKWGQGYSGANVLTF.

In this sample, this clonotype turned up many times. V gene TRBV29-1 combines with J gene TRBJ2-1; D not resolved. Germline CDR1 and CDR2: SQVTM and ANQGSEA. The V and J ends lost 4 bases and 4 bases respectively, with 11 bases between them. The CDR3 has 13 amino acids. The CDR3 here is CSVAARLYNEQFF. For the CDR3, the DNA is TGCAGCGTTGCCGCCAGGCTTTACAATGAGCAGTTCTTC.

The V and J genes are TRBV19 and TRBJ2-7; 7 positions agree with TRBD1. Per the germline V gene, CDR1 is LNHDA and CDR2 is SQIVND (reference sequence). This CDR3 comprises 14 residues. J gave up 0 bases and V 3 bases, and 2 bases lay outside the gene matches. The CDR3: CASSIGTVSYEQYF. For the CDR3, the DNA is TGTGCCAGTAGTATTGGGACAGTCTCCTACGAGCAGTACTTC.

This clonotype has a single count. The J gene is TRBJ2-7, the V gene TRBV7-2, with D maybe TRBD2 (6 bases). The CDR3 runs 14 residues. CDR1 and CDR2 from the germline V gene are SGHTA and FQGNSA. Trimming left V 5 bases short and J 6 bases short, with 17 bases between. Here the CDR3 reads CASSPGGISGEQYF. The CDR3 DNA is TGTGCCAGCAGCCCTGGGGGGATCTCGGGCGAGCAGTACTTC.

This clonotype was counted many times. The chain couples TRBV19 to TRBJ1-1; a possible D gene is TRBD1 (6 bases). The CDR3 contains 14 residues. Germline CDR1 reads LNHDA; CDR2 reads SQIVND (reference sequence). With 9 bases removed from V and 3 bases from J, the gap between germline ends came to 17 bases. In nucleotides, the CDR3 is TGTGCCAGCGGGGGGCCACAGGCGGACACTGAAGCTTTCTTT. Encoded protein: CASGGPQADTEAFF.

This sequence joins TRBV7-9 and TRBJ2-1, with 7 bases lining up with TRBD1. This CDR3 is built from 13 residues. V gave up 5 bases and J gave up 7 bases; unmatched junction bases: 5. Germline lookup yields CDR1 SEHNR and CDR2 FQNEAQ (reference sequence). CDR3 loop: CASSEGGGNEQFF. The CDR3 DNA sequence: TGTGCCAGCAGCGAAGGGGGCGGAAATGAGCAGTTCTTC.

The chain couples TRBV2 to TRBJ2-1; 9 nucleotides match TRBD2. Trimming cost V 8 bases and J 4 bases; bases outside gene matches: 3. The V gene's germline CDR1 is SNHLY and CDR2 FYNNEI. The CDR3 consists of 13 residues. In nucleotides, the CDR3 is TGTGCCAGCTTAGCGGGGGAGTACAATGAGCAGTTCTTC. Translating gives CASLAGEYNEQFF.

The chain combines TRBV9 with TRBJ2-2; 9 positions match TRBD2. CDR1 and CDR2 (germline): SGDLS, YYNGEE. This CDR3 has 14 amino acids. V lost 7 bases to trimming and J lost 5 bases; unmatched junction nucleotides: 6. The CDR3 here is CASGWRGGTGELFF. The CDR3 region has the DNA TGTGCCAGCGGCTGGCGGGGGGGAACCGGGGAGCTGTTTTTT.

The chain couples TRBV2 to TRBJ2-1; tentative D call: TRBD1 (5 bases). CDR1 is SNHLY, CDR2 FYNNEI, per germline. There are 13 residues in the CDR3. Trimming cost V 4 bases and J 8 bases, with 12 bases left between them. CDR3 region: CASSVGLDYEQFF. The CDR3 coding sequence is TGTGCCAGCAGTGTGGGGCTAGATTATGAGCAGTTCTTC.

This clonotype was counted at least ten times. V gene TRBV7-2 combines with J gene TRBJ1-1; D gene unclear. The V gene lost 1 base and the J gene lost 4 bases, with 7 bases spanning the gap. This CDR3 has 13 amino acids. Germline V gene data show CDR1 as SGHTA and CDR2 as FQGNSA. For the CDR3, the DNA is TGTGCCAGCAGCTTAGGGGTAGGCACTGAAGCTTTCTTT. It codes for CASSLGVGTEAFF.

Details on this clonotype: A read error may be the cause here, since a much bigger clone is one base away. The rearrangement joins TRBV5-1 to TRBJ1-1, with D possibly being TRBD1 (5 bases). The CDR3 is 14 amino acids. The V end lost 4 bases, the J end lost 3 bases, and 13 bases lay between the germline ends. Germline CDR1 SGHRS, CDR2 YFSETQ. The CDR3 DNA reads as TGCGCCAGCAGCGGGGGAGGGGTGGACACTGAAGCTTTCTTT. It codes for CASSGGGVDTEAFF.

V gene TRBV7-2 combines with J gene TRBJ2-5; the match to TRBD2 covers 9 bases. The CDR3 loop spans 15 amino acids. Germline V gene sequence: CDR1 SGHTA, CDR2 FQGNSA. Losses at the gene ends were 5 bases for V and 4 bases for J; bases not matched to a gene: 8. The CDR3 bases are TGTGCCAGCAGCCTGGGGCTAGCGGGATTAGAGACCCAGTACTTC. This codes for CASSLGLAGLETQYF. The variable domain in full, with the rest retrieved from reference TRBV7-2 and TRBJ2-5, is GAGVSQSPSNKVTEKGKDVELRCDPISGHTALYWYRQSLGQGLEFLIYFQGNSAPDKSGLPSDRFSAERTGGSVSTLTIQRTQQEDSAVYLCASSLGLAGLETQYFGPGTRLLVL.

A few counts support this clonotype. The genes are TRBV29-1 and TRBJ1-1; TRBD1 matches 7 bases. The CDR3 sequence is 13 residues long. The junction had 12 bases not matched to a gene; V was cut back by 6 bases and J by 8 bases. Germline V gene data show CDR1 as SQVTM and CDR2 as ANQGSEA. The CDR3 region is CSVLPGRGREAFF. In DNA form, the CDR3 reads TGCAGCGTGCTCCCGGGAAGGGGGCGGGAAGCTTTCTTT. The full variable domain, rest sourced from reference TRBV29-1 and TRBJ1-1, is SAVISQKPSRDICQRGTSLTIQCQVDSQVTMMFWYRQQPGQSLTLIATANQGSEATYESGFVIDKFPISRPNLTFSTLTVSNMSPEDSSIYLCSVLPGRGREAFFGQGTRLTVV.

CDR3 sequence: CASSLGRKTQPQHF. The CDR3 nucleotides read TGTGCCAGCAGCTTAGGTCGGAAGACTCAGCCCCAGCATTTT. The chain carries TRBV7-8 and TRBJ1-5, with no clear D. CDR3 length: 14 amino acids. In germline, CDR1 is SGHVS, CDR2 FQNEAQ. V was clipped by 1 base and J by 6 bases, with 10 bases between them. Full variable domain (remainder filled in from reference TRBV7-8 and TRBJ1-5): GAGVSQSPRYKVAKRGQDVALRCDPISGHVSLFWYQQALGQGPEFLTYFQNEAQLDKSGLPSDRFFAERPEGSVSTLKIQRTQQEDSAVYLCASSLGRKTQPQHFGDGTRLSIL.

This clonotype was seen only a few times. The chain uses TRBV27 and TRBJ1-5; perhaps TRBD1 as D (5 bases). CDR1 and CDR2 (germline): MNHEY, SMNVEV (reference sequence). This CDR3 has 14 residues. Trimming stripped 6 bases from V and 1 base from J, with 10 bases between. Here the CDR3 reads CASSHRDSNQPQHF. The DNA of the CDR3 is TGTGCCAGCAGCCACCGGGACAGCAATCAGCCCCAGCATTTT.

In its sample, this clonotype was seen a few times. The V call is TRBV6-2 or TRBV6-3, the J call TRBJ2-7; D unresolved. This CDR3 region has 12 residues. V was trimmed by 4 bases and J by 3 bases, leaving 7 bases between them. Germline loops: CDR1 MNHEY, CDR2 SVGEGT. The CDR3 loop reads CASSSRHYEQYV. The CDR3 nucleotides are TGTGCCAGCAGTTCGCGGCACTACGAGCAGTACGTC.

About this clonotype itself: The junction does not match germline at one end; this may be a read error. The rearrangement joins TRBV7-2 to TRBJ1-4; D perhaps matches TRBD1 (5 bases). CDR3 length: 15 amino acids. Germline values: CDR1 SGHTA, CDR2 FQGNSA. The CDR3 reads CASSLAGTGGEKLLF. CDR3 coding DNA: TGTGCCAGCAGCTTAGCGGGGACGGGGGGTGAAAAACTGCTTTTT.